Shown below are 16 T cell receptor beta chains from a single sample sequenced in a study of cytomegalovirus exposure and HLA in healthy donors. With 60 Vbeta and 13 Jbeta primers, the PCR was carried out. The assay was immunoSEQ multiplex PCR, and TCRdb's table has in-frame clones only and misses some. The sample carries about 130,000 clones, roughly 70% recorded once. Sequenced input: PBMCs. These receptors all stem from a man between 18 and 35 years old in good health and CMV-seropositive.

The chain couples TRBV18 to TRBJ1-1; 7 bases match TRBD1. This CDR3 is built from 15 residues. Per germline, CDR1 KGHSH and CDR2 LQKENI. V trimming: 4 bases; J trimming: 3 bases; junction bases outside the gene matches: 8. CDR3 in DNA: TGTGCCAGCTCACGTTCCGGGACAGACTACACTGAAGCTTTCTTT. This gives the protein CASSRSGTDYTEAFF.

V and J are TRBV19 and TRBJ1-1; D not certain. Germline CDR1 reads LNHDA; CDR2 reads SQIVND (reference sequence). Trimming pared 1 base from V and 4 bases from J, leaving 10 bases between. CDR3 size: 14 residues. CDR3 sequence: CASSIAPRGTEAFF. DNA for the CDR3: TGTGCCAGTAGTATAGCGCCACGGGGCACTGAAGCTTTCTTT.

The V and J genes are TRBV28 and TRBJ1-5; the D is unclear. CDR1 is MDHEN and CDR2 is SYDVKM in the germline V gene. Between the trimmed V and J ends, which lost 5 bases and 6 bases, there was a span of 17 bases. CDR3 length: 15 amino acids. CDR3 protein: CASSLRGGMGQPQHF. CDR3 nucleotide sequence: TGTGCCAGCAGTCTCCGGGGAGGGATGGGTCAGCCCCAGCATTTT.

The chain uses TRBV7-8 and TRBJ2-2, with TRBD1 as a possible D gene (5 bases). The V end was cut by 1 base, the J end by 5 bases, with 5 bases between. Germline loops: CDR1 SGHVS, CDR2 FQNEAQ. The CDR3 sequence is 13 residues long. CDR3 amino acids: CASSLEGTGELFF. For the CDR3, the DNA is TGTGCCAGCAGCTTAGAGGGGACCGGGGAGCTGTTTTTT.

V usage is TRBV28 and J usage is TRBJ2-3; 9 bases agree with TRBD1. CDR3 length: 17 amino acids. The germline V gene encodes CDR1 MDHEN and CDR2 SYDVKM. With 6 bases clipped from V and 0 bases from J, the junction kept 10 bases outside the gene matches. The CDR3 here is CASSPLGQGLSTDTQYF. CDR3 sequence (DNA): TGTGCCAGCAGCCCTCTTGGACAGGGGCTTAGCACAGATACGCAGTATTTT.

With respect to this clone: Germline and junction disagree at one end, which may indicate a read error. The rearrangement uses TRBV6-6 and TRBJ2-7; no clear D. CDR3 size: 10 residues. CDR1 MNHNY and CDR2 SVGAGI come from the germline V gene (reference sequence). CDR3 DNA sequence: TGTGCCAGCAGTCACTACGGGCAGTACTTC. Translated, it gives CASSHYGQYF.

The rearrangement links TRBV10-3 to TRBJ2-3; 7 bases map to TRBD1. The CDR3 is 14 amino acids. CDR1 and CDR2 from the germline V gene are ENHRY and SYGVKD. Trimming removed 6 bases from V and 2 bases from J; junction bases left unmatched: 5. CDR3 region: CAIRPGQNTDTQYF. The CDR3 coding sequence is TGTGCCATCAGACCGGGACAGAACACAGATACGCAGTATTTT.

The rearrangement links TRBV6-5 to TRBJ2-1; 10 positions agree with TRBD2. Germline lookup yields CDR1 MNHEY and CDR2 SVGAGI. CDR3 length: 15 amino acids. Germline trimming cut 7 bases from V and 7 bases from J; bases unmatched to any gene: 10. The CDR3 DNA is TGTGCCAGCAAAGGGGAACTAGCGGGGCGAAATGAGCAGTTCTTC. Translation gives CASKGELAGRNEQFF.

V gene TRBV29-1 combines with J gene TRBJ1-1; 10 bases line up with TRBD1. Germline V gene lookup returns CDR1 SQVTM and CDR2 ANQGSEA. V lost 6 bases to trimming and J lost 7 bases; unmatched junction nucleotides: 5. The length of the CDR3 is 12 residues. The CDR3 protein is CSVDRGGIEAFF. CDR3 nucleotide sequence: TGCAGCGTGGACAGGGGGGGGATTGAAGCTTTCTTT.

This chain joins TRBV19 and TRBJ1-1; TRBD1 matches 7 bases. The CDR3 runs 14 residues. CDR1 LNHDA and CDR2 SQIVND come from the germline V gene (reference sequence). The trim removed 5 bases at V and 1 base at J, leaving 4 bases unmatched. CDR3 sequence: CASSLQGRNTEAFF. The CDR3 bases are TGTGCCAGTAGTTTACAGGGGAGGAACACTGAAGCTTTCTTT.

The chain has TRBV5-1 and TRBJ1-2, with D uncertain. The CDR3 totals 15 residues. V lost 3 bases to trimming and J lost 5 bases, with 17 bases between them. Germline-derived CDR1 and CDR2 are SGHRS and YFSETQ. Here the CDR3 DNA reads TGCGCCAGCAGCTCCCTGACCGGGTCCGATTATGGCTACACCTTC. This translates into CASSSLTGSDYGYTF.

The rearrangement joins TRBV27 to TRBJ2-3, with a tentative D call TRBD2 (5 bases). Per the germline V gene, CDR1 is MNHEY and CDR2 is SMNVEV (reference sequence). The V gene lost 2 bases and the J gene lost 7 bases, with 16 bases spanning the gap. CDR3 length: 15 residues. CDR3 coding DNA: TGTGCCAGCAGTTTAAACTTCGACGGAGGAAATACGCAGTATTTT. Translation: CASSLNFDGGNTQYF.

The chain combines TRBV7-3 with TRBJ2-3; 7 bases are a match to TRBD1. The CDR3 sequence is 14 residues long. J was trimmed by 2 bases and V by 5 bases; bases with no gene match: 4. Germline lookup yields CDR1 SGHTA and CDR2 FQGTGA. CDR3 amino acids: CASSRDRPTDTQYF. The CDR3 DNA follows: TGTGCCAGCAGCCGGGACAGACCCACAGATACGCAGTATTTT.

V usage is TRBV5-1 and J usage is TRBJ2-3; 8 bases align to TRBD1. Trimming took 1 base from V and 2 from J; bases not matched to a gene: 6. This CDR3 is built from 16 residues. Germline assignment: CDR1 SGHRS and CDR2 YFSETQ. The CDR3 spells CASSLLAGGPTDTQYF. As DNA, the CDR3 is TGCGCCAGCAGCTTGTTGGCAGGGGGCCCCACAGATACGCAGTATTTT.

This chain connects TRBV5-6 to TRBJ1-6, with 8 positions matching TRBD1. Germline CDR1 is SGHDT and CDR2 is YYEEEE. V shed 0 bases and J 8 bases; nucleotides not matched to a gene: 4. The CDR3 runs to 15 residues. CDR3 sequence (DNA): TGTGCCAGCAGCTTGGGACAGGGGATTGATTCACCCCTCCACTTT. Residues: CASSLGQGIDSPLHF.

The V gene is TRBV5-3, the J gene TRBJ2-7, with D uncertain. TRBV5-3 is assigned to the ORF class and has an uncertain function. The V end was cut by 1 base, the J end by 0 bases, with 11 bases between. This CDR3 comprises 15 residues. The CDR3 spells CARSLIDRSSYEQYF. Written as DNA, the CDR3 is TGTGCCAGAAGCTTGATCGATAGGAGCTCCTACGAGCAGTACTTC.